The 32 T cell receptor beta chains below come from one sample, sequenced in a study of cytomegalovirus exposure and HLA in healthy donors. The study ran its PCR with 60 Vbeta and 13 Jbeta primers. The repertoire was sequenced with immunoSEQ multiplex PCR; TCRdb's copy has only in-frame clones and lacks some. The sample comprises roughly 230,000 clones, about 77% of which are singletons, and about 0.47% rests with the top ten. Sequenced material: PBMCs. The origin of the receptors is a boy under 18 in good health and CMV-seronegative.

This clone showed up just once. The gene calls are TRBV13 and TRBJ2-5; a possible D gene is TRBD1 (6 bases). V was clipped by 3 bases and J by 1 base, with 6 bases between them. The CDR3 is 13 residues long. Germline assignment: CDR1 PRHDT and CDR2 FYEKMQ (reference sequence). CDR3 residues: CASSLGAQETQYF. CDR3 nucleotide sequence: TGTGCCAGCAGCTTGGGGGCCCAAGAGACCCAGTACTTC.

The V call is TRBV27, the J call TRBJ2-7; weak D call: TRBD2 (7 bases). This CDR3 region has 15 residues. CDR1 is MNHEY, CDR2 SMNVEV, per germline (reference sequence). Trimming left V 5 bases short and J 0 bases short, with 14 bases between. This CDR3 is CASSRKGGSSYEQYF. For the CDR3, the DNA is TGTGCCAGCAGTCGTAAGGGGGGGAGCTCCTACGAGCAGTACTTC.

The chain combines TRBV15 with TRBJ1-2; 10 bases align to TRBD1. The CDR3 loop spans 17 amino acids. V shed 2 bases and J 1 base; nucleotides not matched to a gene: 7. The V gene's germline CDR1 is LNHNV and CDR2 YYDKDF (reference sequence). CDR3 in amino acids: CATSRSPDRGRNYGYTF. DNA for the CDR3: TGTGCCACCAGCAGATCTCCAGACAGGGGGCGTAACTATGGCTACACCTTC.

This clone was found once. The genes are TRBV5-1 and TRBJ2-2; TRBD1 might be the D (6 bases). The V end was cut by 0 bases, the J end by 1 base, with 10 bases between. The CDR3 consists of 16 residues. Germline CDR1 is SGHRS and CDR2 is YFSETQ. The CDR3 spells CASSLAGTLNTGELFF. CDR3 in DNA: TGCGCCAGCAGCTTGGCAGGGACATTGAACACCGGGGAGCTGTTTTTT.

The chain links TRBV18 to TRBJ2-4; TRBD1 matches 11 bases. Trimming removed 3 bases from V and 7 bases from J; junction bases left unmatched: 5. This CDR3 is built from 15 residues. CDR1 KGHSH and CDR2 LQKENI come from the germline V gene. This CDR3 is CASSPDRGRVNIQYF. In nucleotides, the CDR3 is TGTGCCAGCTCACCGGACAGGGGGCGCGTTAACATTCAGTACTTC. The whole variable domain, filled in from reference TRBV18 and TRBJ2-4, reads NAGVMQNPRHLVRRRGQEARLRCSPMKGHSHVYWYRQLPEEGLKFMVYLQKENIIDESGMPKERFSAEFPKEGPSILRIQQVVRGDSAAYFCASSPDRGRVNIQYFGAGTRLSVL.

V usage is TRBV7-3 and J usage is TRBJ2-3; possibly TRBD2 for D (7 bases). V was clipped by 5 bases and J by 2 bases, with 20 bases between them. The CDR3 consists of 17 residues. The germline gives CDR1 SGHTA, CDR2 FQGTGA. The CDR3 region is CASSHGGGGAVTDTQYF. The CDR3 DNA sequence: TGTGCCAGCAGCCACGGAGGAGGGGGGGCTGTCACAGATACGCAGTATTTT. The entire variable domain, with the rest obtained from reference TRBV7-3 and TRBJ2-3, is as follows: GAGVSQTPSNKVTEKGKYVELRCDPISGHTALYWYRQSLGQGPEFLIYFQGTGAADDSGLPNDRFFAVRPEGSVSTLKIQRTERGDSAVYLCASSHGGGGAVTDTQYFGPGTRLTVL.

This sequence joins TRBV6-5 and TRBJ2-1; 9 bases map to TRBD2. CDR1 MNHEY and CDR2 SVGAGI come from the germline V gene. V shed 4 bases, J shed 2 bases, and the junction held 3 bases outside the gene matches. The CDR3 length is 15 residues. CDR3 amino acids: CASSFSGGPYNEQFF. The DNA of the CDR3 is TGTGCCAGCAGTTTTAGCGGGGGCCCCTACAATGAGCAGTTCTTC.

The rearrangement uses TRBV5-1 and TRBJ1-1; 12 nucleotides agree with TRBD1. The CDR3 totals 15 residues. Germline lookup yields CDR1 SGHRS and CDR2 YFSETQ. V dropped 4 bases and J dropped 4; count of bases not matched to a gene: 5. The CDR3 loop reads CASSGPGQGATEAFF. The CDR3 region has the DNA TGCGCCAGCAGCGGCCCGGGACAGGGGGCCACTGAAGCTTTCTTT.

This clone is a singleton in its sample. The rearrangement links TRBV4-1 to TRBJ2-3; perhaps TRBD2 as D (6 bases). Germline V gene lookup returns CDR1 MGHRA and CDR2 YSYEKL. The V and J ends lost 5 bases and 4 bases respectively, with 16 bases between them. This CDR3 is 15 amino acids long. In DNA form, the CDR3 reads TGCGCCAGCAGCTTTAGCGGCGGCGCCGCAGATACGCAGTATTTT. Translation gives CASSFSGGAADTQYF.

The V and J genes are TRBV5-1 and TRBJ1-3; TRBD1 might be the D (6 bases). Germline V gene lookup returns CDR1 SGHRS and CDR2 YFSETQ. CDR3 length: 17 amino acids. The V and J ends lost 2 bases and 0 bases respectively, with 15 bases between them. The CDR3 DNA follows: TGCGCCAGCAGCTTAGTACCGGGACAAGACTCTGGAAACACCATATATTTT. Translating gives CASSLVPGQDSGNTIYF.

This chain joins TRBV6-6 and TRBJ1-4; D might be TRBD1 (6 bases). Trimming shortened V by 0 bases and J by 7 bases, and 12 bases separated the two germline ends. In germline, CDR1 is MNHNY, CDR2 SVGAGI (reference sequence). CDR3 length: 15 residues. This CDR3 is CASSYSRGEGEKLFF. The DNA for the CDR3 is TGTGCCAGCAGTTACTCGAGGGGGGAGGGTGAAAAACTGTTTTTT.

The chain employs TRBV19 and TRBJ1-4; 9 nucleotides agree with TRBD1. The germline CDR1 and CDR2 sequences are LNHDA and SQIVND (reference sequence). The ends lost 7 bases at V and 8 bases at J; junction bases unmatched: 17. This CDR3 contains 17 residues. For the CDR3, the DNA is TGTGCCAGTAACACCCCCGGGACAGGGCGGAGAAACGAAAAACTGTTTTTT. Its protein is CASNTPGTGRRNEKLFF. The entire variable domain, with the rest obtained from reference TRBV19 and TRBJ1-4, is as follows: DGGITQSPKYLFRKEGQNVTLSCEQNLNHDAMYWYRQDPGQGLRLIYYSQIVNDFQKGDIAEGYSVSREKKESFPLTVTSAQKNPTAFYLCASNTPGTGRRNEKLFFGSGTQLSVL.

V and J are TRBV6-4 and TRBJ2-7; weak D call: TRBD2 (6 bases). Germline CDR1 reads MRHNA; CDR2 reads SNTAGT. The CDR3 length is 13 residues. Trimming stripped 6 bases from V and 5 bases from J, with 14 bases between. The CDR3 bases are TGTGCCAGCAGCCGGGACTCCGGCGACGAGCAGTACTTC. It encodes CASSRDSGDEQYF.

V usage is TRBV10-3 and J usage is TRBJ1-5; 9 nucleotides match TRBD1. Germline lookup yields CDR1 ENHRY and CDR2 SYGVKD. J was trimmed by 3 bases and V by 6 bases; bases with no gene match: 3. This CDR3 comprises 14 residues. The CDR3 region is CAISGTGNNQPQHF. The CDR3 region has the DNA TGTGCCATCAGCGGGACAGGGAACAATCAGCCCCAGCATTTT.

In its sample, this clone was seen a few times. For the CDR3, the DNA is TGTGCCAGCAGGCGAGCCGGGACTAGCGGGAACACCGGGGAGCTGTTTTTT. Its translation is CASRRAGTSGNTGELFF. The chain has TRBV5-8 and TRBJ2-2; 11 bases are a match to TRBD2. Losses at the gene ends were 5 bases for V and 1 base for J; bases not matched to a gene: 7. The CDR3 is made up of 17 amino acids. Per germline, CDR1 SGHTS and CDR2 YDEGEE.

The gene calls are TRBV2 and TRBJ1-1; the D gene is possibly TRBD1 (5 bases). The CDR3 loop spans 14 amino acids. Trimming took 3 bases from V and 0 from J, leaving 8 bases between them. CDR1 is SNHLY and CDR2 is FYNNEI in the germline V gene. For the CDR3, the DNA is TGTGCCAGCAGTGACAGGGCCATGAACACTGAAGCTTTCTTT. Encoded protein: CASSDRAMNTEAFF.

The J gene is TRBJ1-6, the V gene TRBV27, with 7 bases aligning to TRBD1. The V gene end was trimmed by 3 bases and the J gene end by 7 bases; junction bases not matched to a gene: 9. This CDR3 spans 16 amino acids. The V gene's germline CDR1 is MNHEY and CDR2 SMNVEV (reference sequence). The CDR3 here is CASSFAPDRVNSPLHF. The CDR3 DNA reads as TGTGCCAGCAGTTTTGCACCCGACAGGGTGAATTCACCCCTCCACTTT.

V and J are TRBV11-3 and TRBJ2-7; 9 nucleotides match TRBD1. Per germline, CDR1 SGHNT and CDR2 YENEEA. J lost 2 bases, V lost 8 bases, and 10 bases had no gene match. The CDR3 has 15 residues. CDR3 residues: CASEVGTGRTYEQYF. DNA for the CDR3: TGTGCCAGCGAAGTGGGGACAGGGCGTACCTACGAGCAGTACTTC.

The rearrangement links TRBV27 to TRBJ1-4; TRBD1 is a possible D gene (5 bases). CDR1 and CDR2 (germline): MNHEY, SMNVEV (reference sequence). The CDR3 loop spans 16 amino acids. Trimming pared 5 bases from V and 6 bases from J, leaving 19 bases between. CDR3 loop: CASSPYPAGLDEKLFF. In nucleotides, the CDR3 is TGTGCCAGCAGTCCATATCCCGCAGGGTTGGATGAAAAACTGTTTTTT.

The chain combines TRBV27 with TRBJ2-7; 13 nucleotides agree with TRBD2. The CDR3 totals 15 residues. V lost 5 bases, J lost 5 bases, and 6 bases stayed unmatched. The germline V gene has CDR1 MNHEY and CDR2 SMNVEV (reference sequence). The DNA for the CDR3 is TGTGCCAGCAGTCCGTGGACTAGCGGGGGCCACGAGCAGTACTTC. Protein sequence: CASSPWTSGGHEQYF.

V gene TRBV5-1 combines with J gene TRBJ1-3, with D hard to call. The CDR3 contains 13 residues. CDR1 is SGHRS, CDR2 YFSETQ, per germline. Trimming removed 4 bases at V and 2 bases at J, with 7 bases between. The DNA for the CDR3 is TGCGCCAGCAGCACCGGGACTGGAAACACCATATATTTT. Protein: CASSTGTGNTIYF.

The chain has TRBV10-1 and TRBJ2-5; tentatively, D is TRBD2 (6 bases). The V end was cut by 3 bases, the J end by 2 bases, with 10 bases between. CDR1 WNHNN and CDR2 SYGVQD come from the germline V gene (reference sequence). The CDR3 has 14 residues. The CDR3 nucleotides are TGCGCCAGCAGTGAATTGCGGGGACAAGAGACCCAGTACTTC. Encoded protein: CASSELRGQETQYF.

The rearrangement uses TRBV11-2 and TRBJ2-7; 10 positions match TRBD2. Germline V gene lookup returns CDR1 SGHAT and CDR2 FQNNGV. With 0 bases clipped from V and 10 bases from J, the junction kept 6 bases outside the gene matches. The CDR3 consists of 14 residues. The CDR3 sequence: CASSLDPAGGLQYF. The DNA of the CDR3 is TGTGCCAGCAGCTTAGATCCAGCGGGAGGGCTTCAGTACTTC. The variable domain in full, completed from reference TRBV11-2 and TRBJ2-7, reads EAGVAQSPRYKIIEKRQSVAFWCNPISGHATLYWYQQILGQGPKLLIQFQNNGVVDDSQLPKDRFSAERLKGVDSTLKIQPAKLEDSAVYLCASSLDPAGGLQYFGPGTRLTVT.

V usage is TRBV5-1 and J usage is TRBJ2-1; TRBD2 agrees at 9 bases. CDR1 is SGHRS and CDR2 is YFSETQ in the germline V gene. The CDR3 spans 12 residues. The J segment lost 16 bases and the V segment lost 5 bases, leaving 10 bases of the junction unmatched. CDR3 sequence (DNA): TGCGCCAGCAGATCAACTAGCGGGCTCGATTTCTTC. This gives the protein CASRSTSGLDFF. The entire variable domain, with the rest obtained from reference TRBV5-1 and TRBJ2-1, is as follows: KAGVTQTPRYLIKTRGQQVTLSCSPISGHRSVSWYQQTPGQGLQFLFEYFSETQRNKGNFPGRFSGRQFSNSRSEMNVSTLELGDSALYLCASRSTSGLDFFGPGTRLTVL.

The chain links TRBV27 to TRBJ2-7, with TRBD2 identical over 9 bases. The CDR3 sequence is 15 residues long. The junction had 9 bases not matched to a gene; V was cut back by 6 bases and J by 3 bases. Per the germline V gene, CDR1 is MNHEY and CDR2 is SMNVEV (reference sequence). CDR3 nucleotide sequence: TGTGCCAGCAGACGGGGGGGTAGCGGGGGCTACGAGCAGTACTTC. It encodes CASRRGGSGGYEQYF.

CDR3 in amino acids: CASSSQAGGPETQYF. CDR3 coding DNA: TGTGCCAGCAGCTCCCAAGCGGGAGGGCCGGAGACCCAGTACTTC. The chain carries TRBV11-2 and TRBJ2-5; 10 bases map to TRBD2. Trimming removed 4 bases from V and 5 bases from J; junction bases left unmatched: 7. The CDR3 is 15 residues long. The germline V gene encodes CDR1 SGHAT and CDR2 FQNNGV.

The V and J genes are TRBV5-4 and TRBJ2-7; tentative D call: TRBD1 (6 bases). From germline, CDR1 is SGHNT and CDR2 YYREEE (reference sequence). This CDR3 contains 13 residues. Trimming took off 6 bases at V and 7 bases at J, with 17 bases between the two ends. CDR3 coding DNA: TGTGCCAGCAACCGCAGGGGCGAGGGAGAGCAGTACTTC. Translated, it gives CASNRRGEGEQYF.

V is TRBV2 and J is TRBJ2-7; 9 bases are a match to TRBD1. Unmatched junction bases numbered 6, after V lost 6 bases and J lost 0 bases. The CDR3 runs to 15 residues. Germline CDR1 and CDR2: SNHLY and FYNNEI. CDR3 region: CASSRGQGSSYEQYF. CDR3 DNA: TGTGCCAGCAGCCGGGGACAGGGAAGCTCCTACGAGCAGTACTTC.

The chain carries TRBV5-1 and TRBJ2-1; TRBD2 aligns across 8 bases. CDR3 length equals 14 residues. CDR1 is SGHRS, CDR2 YFSETQ, per germline. The V segment lost 4 bases and the J segment 9 bases; nucleotides outside the gene matches: 9. The CDR3 sequence is CASSPNRGGSEQFF. In DNA, the CDR3 is TGCGCCAGCAGCCCGAATCGGGGGGGGAGTGAGCAGTTCTTC.

The chain joins TRBV5-1 to TRBJ2-2; no firm D call. The germline gives CDR1 SGHRS, CDR2 YFSETQ. This CDR3 spans 14 amino acids. Between the trimmed V and J ends, which lost 5 bases and 4 bases, there was a span of 12 bases. The CDR3 here is CASSLDLITGELFF. CDR3 bases: TGCGCCAGCAGTTTAGATTTAATCACCGGGGAGCTGTTTTTT.

The V gene is TRBV10-3, the J gene TRBJ2-1, with TRBD1 identical over 8 bases. CDR1 and CDR2 from the germline V gene are ENHRY and SYGVKD. V was clipped by 0 bases and J by 3 bases; unmatched bases: 4. This CDR3 spans 16 amino acids. The CDR3 region is CAISESTGESYNEQFF. In nucleotides, the CDR3 is TGTGCCATCAGTGAGTCGACAGGGGAAAGCTACAATGAGCAGTTCTTC.

This clone is a singleton in its sample. V is TRBV2 and J is TRBJ1-2; 7 bases are a match to TRBD1. The CDR3 extends over 14 amino acids. Per the germline V gene, CDR1 is SNHLY and CDR2 is FYNNEI. With V trimmed by 5 bases and J by 2 bases, 5 bases remained unmatched. CDR3 sequence reads: CASSSDRANYGYTF. In DNA, the CDR3 is TGTGCCAGCAGTAGCGACAGGGCGAACTATGGCTACACCTTC.